This T cell receptor beta chain was sequenced for a study of blood T cells in healthy people across ages (dated by TCRdb to 2013 to 2016). Regarding the complete study: In model experiments, template switching captured roughly one uniquely barcoded TCR beta cDNA molecule for every two T cells. Two additional independent replicas of 1 million unique cDNA reads from the same blood draw were analyzed for two donors (one aged 18 to 29 and one aged 80 or older). Donors were grouped into four age groups: young (average 16 years), middle-aged (about 40), aged (about 59) and long-lived (approximately 81). The study measured age-related changes in TCR beta repertoire diversity using deep sequencing normalized with unique cDNA molecular identifiers. To avoid experimental bias, donors of different ages were distributed randomly across sequencing lanes.

This clonotype has ten or more counts. This receptor's antigen is unknown. No base-level quality is on record; no much larger clone is a single base apart. There are 16 amino acids in the CDR3, from cysteine to phenylalanine inclusive. The entry retains the CDR3 DNA only, 48 bases that are in frame from base 1. CDR1 and CDR2 are read off the germline V gene as MGHRA and YSYEKL. The germline V end is reduced by 5 bases and the J end by 6 bases; junction bases left unmatched: 9. What the work shows at the level of the full study, not this receptor alone: Observed TCR beta diversity per million T cells fell roughly linearly with age, and a significant reduction was already apparent by age around 44. Estimates of total diversity based on one million sequenced T cells were regarded as lower bounds and as underestimates. The percentage of naive T cells measured by flow cytometry correlated strongly with observed TCR beta diversity. Because donor CMV infection status was unknown, age-related changes in expanded clonotypes were potentially confounded. Compared with the aged group, the long-lived group had more naive CD4+ T cells, fewer expanded clones and increased TCR diversity, a pattern suggesting age selection. Conclusive comparison of naive and antigen-experienced compartments was prevented by the profiling of bulk unsorted PBMCs.

The protocol used for the library was 5' RACE. Instrument on record: Illumina HiSeq 2500. A second PCR of about 6 to 11 cycles was performed with a sample-barcoded 5' primer and a J-beta primer mix. A unique molecular identifier was introduced onto each TCR beta cDNA molecule by a template-switch 5' adaptor carrying 12 random nucleotides. At least 2.5 million CDR3-containing paired-end reads were obtained from each sample. All of the RNA was converted into first-strand cDNA using the Mint cDNA synthesis kit, with a TRBC-specific oligonucleotide serving as the primer. All cDNA was treated with uracil-DNA glycosylase and then went through a first 18-cycle PCR with the universal primers M1SS and BC2_uni_R. In the authors' own workflow: For normalization, 1 million high-quality reads, each with a distinct molecular identifier, were randomly selected from each sample. Instead of being binned into consensus sequences, reads that shared molecular identifiers were thrown out. MiTCR, run with a Q25 quality threshold and the strictest error-elimination algorithm, handled CDR3 identification, clonotype clustering and error correction. A nonparametric unseen species model using Euler transformation provided a lower-bound estimate of total TCR beta diversity. TCRdb itself trimmed the public reads at Q25 with fastp, ran MiXCR and retained productive beta chains. Entries are consolidated by CDR3 protein sequence, retaining the most common genes and DNA. The V and J calls, along with clone size, are taken from TCRdb and not from the paper's own processing. Here the sample has roughly 1,500,000 distinct CDR3 sequences; 30% to 40% occur a single time. The top ten hold over 9% of the sample.

Donors were 39 systemically healthy Caucasian individuals from Russia aged 6 to 90 years. Each donor gave 9.5 to 10 milliliters of peripheral blood, drawn into EDTA-treated Vacutainer tubes. PBMCs were isolated by Ficoll-Paque density-gradient centrifugation, with at least 6.5 million obtained per sample. Total RNA, at least 6 micrograms per sample, was extracted from PBMCs with Trizol reagent. The percentages of naive CD45RAhigh/CD27high T cells were determined by flow cytometry on a PBMC aliquot from every donor. The sequenced sample consisted of blood. The receptor chain draws on TRBV4-1 and TRBJ2-1, with 11 junctional bases fitting TRBD2. This clonotype was sampled from a woman aged 25 to 39 in good health. The CDR3 is CASSLTSGMYINEQFF. The sequenced DNA: TGCGCCAGCAGCTTGACTAGCGGGATGTACATCAATGAGCAGTTCTTC.